The TCR beta chain under discussion was sequenced for a study of a mutant IDH1 vaccine in newly diagnosed glioma (dated by TCRdb to about 2021). Regarding the study in general: Patients received eight vaccinations in weeks 1, 3, 5, 7, 11, 15, 19 and 23, corresponding to visits V03 through V10. In the chemotherapy-containing groups, vaccination started alongside temozolomide cycles, whereas in patients who had radiotherapy alone it started 4-6 weeks after radiotherapy. Of the approximately 29 treated patients, 62.5% were male and around 38% were female, and a mean age of approximately 40 years was recorded. Prior to enrollment, standard therapy consisting of radiotherapy alone, temozolomide alone, or radiochemotherapy with temozolomide had been administered to patients, with the combination being received by most patients. Peripheral blood was drawn at six visits: V03 (baseline), V05, V07, V10, V12 and V13. For exploratory analyses, longitudinal TCRB deep sequencing was carried out in some 25 treated patients wherever samples were available.

Summary of the overall study and its limitations: Vaccine-induced immune responses across multiple MHC alleles were detected in over 85% of patients. Changes in the top peripheral T cell clonotypes picked up by TCRB sequencing did not appear to be linked to pseudoprogression. According to the authors, sample limitations meant that analyses of patient blood samples could not be reproduced. PBMC samples for TCRB deep sequencing were selected based on availability.

Library prep was done by the immunoSEQ multiplex PCR assay. The hsTCRB Kit was used according to the manufacturer's protocol to amplify rearranged TCR beta chain sequences. TCRB libraries were sequenced on an Illumina MiSeq. The authors' analysis ran thus. The proprietary platform of the kit vendor was used for demultiplexing, trimming and gene mapping. In TCRdb, the immuneACCESS table is reduced to in-frame sequences with V and J assigned. These tables do not hold every clone; where another copy was compared, an unresolved V gene accounts for under half, and the others remain unexplained. Clone size and the V and J calls come from that table; the DNA yielded D and trimming. The sample data list about 64,000 clones, and 84% of these were observed just once. Approximately 8.3% of the sample goes to the ten largest clones. V sheds 8 bases and J sheds 4 bases, leaving 12 bases between their ends. For CDR1 and CDR2, the germline V gene (reference sequence) lists MNHEY and SMNVEV. Inclusive of the bounding cysteine and phenylalanine, the CDR3 is 13 residues long. The only DNA kept is the CDR3, 39 bases in frame from the first base.

The time point tag for this specimen amounts to: week 11, during vaccination. Each vaccine dose, consisting of 300 ug of a 20-mer mutant IDH1 peptide in Montanide, was administered subcutaneously with topical imiquimod. Newly diagnosed WHO grade 3 or 4 IDH1-mutant astrocytomas showing loss of nuclear ATRX were present in the donors. The samples were drawn from NOA16, a multicentre, single-arm, open-label phase I trial in Germany that tested a mutant IDH1 peptide vaccine in humans for the first time. Genomic DNA for TCRB sequencing was extracted from EDTA blood using the DNeasy Blood and Tissue Kit. This clone was counted a few times. Its binding antigen is unknown. Per-base qualities were not stored, and no clone one base away is much larger.

The sequencing here drew on PBMCs, taken from a glioma patient whose treatment included an IDH1 peptide vaccine. This sequence uses TRBV27 and TRBJ1-5, with the D segment identity uncertain. This TCR came from a woman aged 45-60 years with glioma. The DNA reads TGTGCCAGCTCCCGGGAAGGGAATCAGCCCCAGCATTTT. It is translated as CASSREGNQPQHF.